This T cell receptor (beta chain) comes out of a study of T-cell reconstitution after alpha-beta-depleted transplantation in children. This clonotype turned up a few times. No antigen is known for it. Notes on the study in general: Alpha-beta T cells about two months after transplant reportedly derived from several hundred expanded graft clones. Newly produced T cells mostly accounted for T-cell counts and diversity one year post-transplant.

For TCRbeta, the library was prepared with unique molecular identifiers. TCRdb passed the PCR reads through MiXCR, listing each CDR3 protein once. The data contain roughly 490,000 distinct CDR3 sequences, about an eighth of them singletons. This specimen was PBMCs, mostly from graft donor cells, taken 180 days after TCRalphabeta/CD19-depleted stem cell transplant. The clonotype comes from a female patient between 2 and 15 years old who had a stem cell transplant for aplastic anemia, so the T cells may come from the graft donor.

The CDR3 spells CSVVYARRDMGYGYTF. DNA of the CDR3: TGCAGCGTTGTTTATGCAAGGAGAGATATGGGATATGGCTACACCTTC. The rearrangement uses TRBV29-1 and TRBJ1-2; D not resolved. This CDR3 spans 16 amino acids. The V and J ends lost 4 bases and 5 bases respectively, with 23 bases between them. Looked up from germline, CDR1 is SQVTM and CDR2 is ANQGSEA.